This T cell receptor beta chain stems from a study of blood T cell repertoires in COVID-19. Living in 24 US areas, the participants were between roughly 18 and 89 years of age. After removal of 6 bases from V and 5 bases from J, the junction contained 3 bases not matched to a gene. The CDR3 is made up of 14 amino acids. Germline V gene lookup returns CDR1 LNHDA and CDR2 SQIVND (reference sequence). TCRdb's copy holds only in-frame clones and misses some; the assay was immunoSEQ multiplex PCR. The data show under 200,000 clones, with roughly 84% seen just once and 15% to 20% held by the top ten. The TCR originated in a man in his 60s who had recovered from COVID-19. Sequenced input: PBMCs or T cells enriched from blood (not recorded which). The rearrangement joins TRBV19 to TRBJ2-1; 11 bases are shared with TRBD2. The CDR3 region is CASRQLAGDNEQFF. CDR3 DNA sequence: TGTGCCAGTAGGCAACTAGCGGGAGACAATGAGCAGTTCTTC.